This T cell receptor (beta chain) was obtained from a study of PD-L1 blockade in urothelial cancer. Turning to the study itself: Patients arrived having already received 0 to 3 prior chemotherapy regimens. General study points: Survival was better when pretreatment blood TCR clonality fell below the median.

The table lists this clone with a count of one. No antigen is known for it. Per the germline V gene, CDR1 is MNHNY and CDR2 is SVGAGI (reference sequence). This CDR3 has 14 residues. Trimming left V 5 bases short and J 2 bases short, with 10 bases between. Clones were read by immunoSEQ multiplex PCR, and TCRdb kept only the in-frame ones, dropping some. The sample yields about 38,000 clones, about 82% seen once. The time point: pretreatment peripheral blood. This chain links TRBV6-6 with TRBJ1-3; weak D call: TRBD1 (5 bases). Source: PBMCs, taken around atezolizumab (anti-PD-L1) treatment. The receptor was isolated from an elderly man with urothelial cancer. The CDR3: CASSTGGAGNTIYF. The CDR3 DNA is TGTGCCAGCAGTACGGGGGGGGCTGGAAACACCATATATTTT.